Listed below are T cell receptor beta chains from one sample, sequenced in a study of T cells in localized non-small cell lung cancer. Sequencing used immunoSEQ multiplex PCR; TCRdb keeps in-frame clones, though not all of them. The table includes tens of thousands of clones, over 80% detected once. Source: peripheral blood, taken before any cancer treatment. These receptors were collected from a man aged 40 to 75 with stage I squamous cell lung carcinoma. CDR3s include the opening cysteine and the closing phenylalanine or tryptophan. Fields, in order: V gene, clone size, D gene, J gene, CDR3 DNA, CDR3 protein. A D gene is named only where the DNA matches it firmly. For some rows the clone size is stated as once, few or many, or as a class when expanded; others skip it.

TRBV28	.	.	TRBJ1-1	TGTGCCAGCAGTCCTCCCCAGAGGAACACTGAAGCTTTCTTT	CASSPPQRNTEAFF
TRBV18	.	.	TRBJ2-6	TGTGCCAGCTCCCTACAGGGACCTCAAACTGGGGCCAACGTCCTGACTTTC	CASSLQGPQTGANVLTF
TRBV5-4	.	.	TRBJ2-2	TGTGCCAGCACCCGGGAAGGGCGGCTCGCCGGGGAGCTGTTTTTT	CASTREGRLAGELFF
TRBV6-1	few	.	TRBJ1-6	TGTGCCAGCATGTGGGATTCACCCCTCCACTTT	CASMWDSPLHF
TRBV7-9	once	.	TRBJ1-6	TGTGCCAGCAGCTTGGTAGGGGGGGGGAATTCACCCCTCCACTTT	CASSLVGGGNSPLHF
TRBV7-8	.	.	TRBJ1-1	TGTGCCAGCAGCGGGATGGCTGGCACTGAAGCTTTCTTT	CASSGMAGTEAFF
TRBV28	once	.	TRBJ1-1	TGTGCCAGCAGCGGATATACAACAGGGAGGGACACTGAAGCTTTCTTT	CASSGYTTGRDTEAFF
TRBV5-1	.	.	TRBJ2-7	TGCGCCAGCAGCTCCTACCAGGGGTACGAGCAGTACTTC	CASSSYQGYEQYF
TRBV19	.	.	TRBJ1-2	TGTGCCAGTAGTCCAGGGGATCGTAACTATGGCTACACCTTC	CASSPGDRNYGYTF
TRBV28	once	.	TRBJ1-5	TGTGCCAGCAGGGATTGGACCGGCAATCAGCCCCAGCATTTT	CASRDWTGNQPQHF
TRBV7-8	.	.	TRBJ1-4	TGTGCCAGCAGCCCAACAGGAACTAATGAAAAACTGTTTTTT	CASSPTGTNEKLFF
TRBV19	.	TRBD1	TRBJ2-7	TGTGCCAGTAGACCGACAGGGGTAACCTACGAGCAGTACTTC	CASRPTGVTYEQYF
TRBV5-4	.	.	TRBJ2-1	TGTGCCAGCAGCTATGACAGGGAGGTCAGCAATGAGCAGTTCTTC	CASSYDREVSNEQFF
TRBV14	.	.	TRBJ2-2	TGTGCCAGCAGCCCTATAGGGGGATCCACCGGGGAGCTGTTTTTT	CASSPIGGSTGELFF
TRBV5-6	.	TRBD1	TRBJ1-2	TGTGCCAGCAGCTTCTCCGGGACAGGGGGCTTCTATGGCTACACCTTC	CASSFSGTGGFYGYTF
TRBV5-1	.	.	TRBJ2-1	TGCGCCAGCAGCCCGGACAGGACGGGAGCCAATGAGCAGTTCTTC	CASSPDRTGANEQFF
TRBV27	.	TRBD2	TRBJ2-7	TGTGCCAGCAGTGCAGTTTGGGCGGGGGGGCCCCGCTCCTACGAGCAGTACTTC	CASSAVWAGGPRSYEQYF
TRBV7-9	.	.	TRBJ1-1	TGTGCCAGCAGCTCCGGGACACATCCGATGAACACTGAAGCTTTCTTT	CASSSGTHPMNTEAFF
TRBV7-8	.	.	TRBJ1-1	TGTGCCAGCAGCTTAGCCGGGGGTCTACAAGCTTTCTTT	CASSLAGGLQAFF
TRBV13	.	TRBD1	TRBJ2-5	TGTGCCAGCAGCTCCAGACAGGGCAGGTCCCAAGAGACCCAGTACTTC	CASSSRQGRSQETQYF
TRBV19	.	.	TRBJ1-4	TGTGCCAGTAGTTCGACAGATGAAAAACTGTTTTTT	CASSSTDEKLFF
TRBV5-6	.	TRBD1	TRBJ1-4	TGTGCCAGCAGCTGGGACAGGGGTAATGAAAAACTGTTTTTT	CASSWDRGNEKLFF
TRBV28	.	.	TRBJ1-5	TGTGCCAGCAGTTCATTCCCTAATATCAATCAGCCCCAGCATTTT	CASSSFPNINQPQHF
TRBV25-1	.	.	TRBJ2-7	TGTGCCAGCAGTGAGCCCCGAGGGAGGGGGTCCTACGAGCAGTACTTC	CASSEPRGRGSYEQYF
TRBV2	.	TRBD1	TRBJ1-1	TGTGCCAGCAGTGAGCAGGGGGCGCCCACTGAAGCTTTCTTT	CASSEQGAPTEAFF
TRBV5-1	.	.	TRBJ1-1	TGCGCCAGCAGCTTGGGGGCTGAAGCTTTCTTT	CASSLGAEAFF
TRBV21-1	.	.	TRBJ1-1	TGTGCCAGCAGCCTGACACCGAGCACTGAAGCTTTCTTT	CASSLTPSTEAFF
TRBV10-3	.	.	TRBJ2-5	TGTGCCATCAGTGATCCCGCCCGACGTGGAAAAGAGACCCAGTACTTC	CAISDPARRGKETQYF
TRBV9	.	.	TRBJ1-2	TGTGCCAGCAGCACGCAGAACGGCTACACCTTC	CASSTQNGYTF
TRBV5-1	.	TRBD1	TRBJ1-4	TGCGCCAGCAGTCCCACAGGGGCCCTTAATGAAAAACTGTTTTTT	CASSPTGALNEKLFF
TRBV5-1	once	TRBD1	TRBJ1-2	TGCGCCAGCAGCTTACGGACAGGGGGCGACGGCTACACCTTC	CASSLRTGGDGYTF
TRBV7-2	.	TRBD2	TRBJ2-7	TGTGCCAGCAGCTTTTCGCCGGGACTAGCGGGGTCCTACGAGCAGTACTTC	CASSFSPGLAGSYEQYF
TRBV7-8	once	.	TRBJ1-1	TGTGCCAGCAGCCTCCATAGGGGTGAGCGCATGAACACTGAAGCTTTCTTT	CASSLHRGERMNTEAFF